This T cell receptor beta chain was documented in a study of blood T cells in healthy people across ages. Points from the study as a whole: Observed TCR beta diversity per million T cells went down as age went up. This fall followed a roughly linear course with age. More naive CD4+ cells and higher diversity marked long-lived donors relative to aged donors. Investigators treated diversity estimates from one million T cells as underestimates.

V dropped 5 bases and J dropped 7; count of bases not matched to a gene: 9. CDR3 length: 15 residues. In germline, CDR1 is SNHLY, CDR2 FYNNEI. A note on this clonotype: The antigen remains unidentified.

Primers used in a second PCR of about 7 to 12 cycles were a sample-barcoded 5' primer and a J-beta primer mix. In TCRdb, the 5' RACE reads were re-called with MiXCR into one record per CDR3 protein. This sample yields some 1.4 million distinct CDR3 sequences, of which approximately 38% are seen a single time; approximately 7.9% belongs to the top ten. The source of this sequence is a young woman in good health. The genes are TRBV2 and TRBJ2-7; 12 nucleotides line up with TRBD1. Input material: blood. The CDR3 region is CASSMGQGAYNEQYF. Here the CDR3 DNA reads TGTGCCAGCAGTATGGGACAGGGGGCGTATAATGAGCAGTACTTC. The full variable domain, rest sourced from reference TRBV2 and TRBJ2-7, is EPEVTQTPSHQVTQMGQEVILRCVPISNHLYFYWYRQILGQKVEFLVSFYNNEISEKSEIFDDQFSVERPDGSNFTLKIRSTKLEDSAMYFCASSMGQGAYNEQYFGPGTRLTVT.